This passage covers 15 T cell receptor beta chains from one sample sequenced in a study of shared clonotypes between healthy human individuals. TCRdb keeps only in-frame clones here, not all; method: immunoSEQ multiplex PCR. The sample contains about 490,000 clones, 81% of which appear only once. Sequenced material: PBMCs. The receptors originated from a woman in her 40s in good health. Some clones in this sample may be carry-over from other donors' samples.

The chain has TRBV18 and TRBJ2-5; 7 nucleotides align to TRBD2. The CDR3 has 16 residues. Germline loops: CDR1 KGHSH, CDR2 LQKENI. V lost 3 bases, J lost 1 base, and 8 bases stayed unmatched. As DNA, the CDR3 is TGTGCCAGCTCACCTGACCCCCCTAGCGGCCAAGAGACCCAGTACTTC. The encoded protein is CASSPDPPSGQETQYF.

The chain has TRBV18 and TRBJ2-7; tentatively, D is TRBD2 (6 bases). Germline V gene data show CDR1 as KGHSH and CDR2 as LQKENI. The CDR3 covers 14 residues. V was trimmed by 7 bases and J by 4 bases, leaving 17 bases between them. The CDR3 here is CASFRDSEGYEQYF. The CDR3 nucleotides are TGTGCCAGCTTTCGGGACTCCGAGGGGTACGAGCAGTACTTC.

V usage is TRBV7-8 and J usage is TRBJ2-7, with 7 bases fitting TRBD1. Trimming took 1 base from V and 2 from J; bases not matched to a gene: 5. This CDR3 contains 15 residues. Germline-derived CDR1 and CDR2 are SGHVS and FQNEAQ. CDR3 bases: TGTGCCAGCAGCTTAGAAACAGGGGCGGCCTACGAGCAGTACTTC. It codes for CASSLETGAAYEQYF.

To note about this clone: It is likely a read error: a sequence one base away is far more abundant. The same CDR3 also results from other DNA sequences found in this sample. J is TRBJ2-7 and V is TRBV4-1; D ambiguous. The CDR3 extends over 15 amino acids. Germline V CDR1 and CDR2: MGHRA, YSYEKL. CDR3 coding DNA: TGCGCTAGCAGCCACCTAAAGGCTAGCTCCTACGAGCAGTACTTC. It specifies CASSHLKASSYEQYF.

The chain carries TRBV7-8 and TRBJ2-1, with 7 bases identical to TRBD2. Trimming took 5 bases from V and 8 from J; bases not matched to a gene: 6. The CDR3 consists of 13 residues. CDR1 SGHVS and CDR2 FQNEAQ come from the germline V gene. The CDR3 sequence is CASSAPGGDEQFF. CDR3 bases: TGTGCCAGCAGCGCCCCGGGGGGTGATGAGCAGTTCTTC.

J is TRBJ2-7 and V is TRBV30, with D maybe TRBD2 (6 bases). V was clipped by 7 bases and J by 2 bases, with 9 bases between them. The CDR3 runs to 11 residues. Per germline, CDR1 GTSNPN and CDR2 SVGIG (reference sequence). The CDR3, as DNA: TGTGCCTACCGCGGGACCTACGAGCAGTACTTC. It specifies CAYRGTYEQYF.

This sequence joins TRBV19 and TRBJ2-2, with TRBD1 identical over 8 bases. V was pared by 7 bases and J by 7 bases, with 11 bases of the junction left unmatched. The CDR3 sequence is 15 residues long. Germline CDR1 LNHDA, CDR2 SQIVND (reference sequence). CDR3 DNA: TGTGCCAGTAATGGGGGGACAGGCTACAACGGGGAGCTGTTTTTT. Its translation: CASNGGTGYNGELFF.

The V gene is TRBV28, the J gene TRBJ2-7; TRBD2 aligns across 16 bases. Losses at the gene ends were 6 bases for V and 6 bases for J; bases not matched to a gene: 11. This CDR3 region has 17 residues. Germline CDR1 MDHEN, CDR2 SYDVKM. The CDR3 spells CASRPAGTSGRAREQYF. CDR3 nucleotides: TGTGCCAGCAGGCCTGCTGGGACTAGCGGGAGGGCCCGCGAGCAGTACTTC.

The chain has TRBV2 and TRBJ2-5; the D gene is possibly TRBD1 (6 bases). V lost 5 bases, J lost 3 bases, and 16 bases lay in between. This CDR3 region has 15 residues. CDR1 is SNHLY, CDR2 FYNNEI, per germline. The CDR3 bases are TGTGCCAGCAGTTTGGACAGAGGGCAGGAAGAGACCCAGTACTTC. Protein sequence: CASSLDRGQEETQYF.

As concerns this clone: The sample carries other DNA sequences with the same CDR3. V usage is TRBV18 and J usage is TRBJ2-7; D gene ambiguous. CDR3 length: 12 residues. V dropped 2 bases and J dropped 5 bases, with 7 bases sitting between them. Germline V lookup: CDR1 KGHSH, CDR2 LQKENI. The CDR3 region is CASSPSGDEQYF. CDR3 bases: TGTGCCAGCTCACCATCGGGCGACGAGCAGTACTTC.

This chain links TRBV27 with TRBJ1-3, with D perhaps matching TRBD1 (5 bases). The V and J ends lost 5 bases and 4 bases respectively, with 18 bases between them. There are 16 residues in the CDR3. Germline lookup yields CDR1 MNHEY and CDR2 SMNVEV (reference sequence). This chain's CDR3 is CASSPLVGVIGNTIYF. CDR3 bases: TGTGCCAGCAGTCCCCTGGTGGGGGTAATCGGAAACACCATATATTTT.

V is TRBV2 and J is TRBJ1-5; D is unresolved. Trimming shortened V by 1 base and J by 2 bases, and 6 bases separated the two germline ends. Germline CDR1 SNHLY, CDR2 FYNNEI. The CDR3 is 14 residues long. The CDR3 reads CASSEVKGNQPQHF. CDR3 coding DNA: TGTGCCAGCAGTGAAGTCAAGGGCAATCAGCCCCAGCATTTT.

In regard to this clone: Just one base apart from a much larger clone, this may be a read error. The missing conserved phenylalanine or tryptophan at the end of this CDR3 makes a read error likely. This chain links TRBV11-1 with TRBJ2-4, with 7 positions matching TRBD1. The CDR3 runs to 17 residues. V shed 2 bases, J shed 8 bases, and the junction held 15 bases outside the gene matches. Germline CDR1 is SGHAT and CDR2 is FQDESV (reference sequence). CDR3 nucleotide sequence: TGTGCCAGCAGCTTATCTTCCAGGGGCCAGGGGGTGGACATTCAGTACCTC. Translation gives CASSLSSRGQGVDIQYL.

The rearrangement joins TRBV30 to TRBJ2-7; D possibly corresponds to TRBD1 (5 bases). The CDR3 spans 12 residues. The germline CDR1 and CDR2 sequences are GTSNPN and SVGIG (reference sequence). With 5 bases removed from V and 6 bases from J, the gap between germline ends came to 14 bases. CDR3 sequence reads: CAWGKSTVEQYF. CDR3 nucleotide sequence: TGTGCCTGGGGGAAGTCGACAGTCGAGCAGTACTTC.

This clone was counted between two and nine times. This sample includes further DNA sequences coding for the same CDR3. V gene TRBV28 combines with J gene TRBJ2-7; unclear D gene. The CDR3 is made up of 11 amino acids. The germline V and J ends were trimmed by 6 bases and 4 bases, with 7 bases remaining between them. Germline CDR1 MDHEN, CDR2 SYDVKM. CDR3 sequence (DNA): TGTGCCAGCAGCCTAGGGTACGAGCAGTACTTC. It yields the protein CASSLGYEQYF.